Sequencing of this T cell receptor beta chain was carried out in a study of response to subunit inactivated influenza vaccine. Study-wide findings and caveats: That few new T cells are recruited by each seasonal influenza vaccination was the authors' suggestion.

Germline loops: CDR1 SGHVS, CDR2 FNYEAQ. The CDR3 extends over 14 amino acids. V was clipped by 5 bases and J by 1 base, with 11 bases between them. One entry per CDR3 protein, called by TCRdb with MiXCR from the RT-PCR reads. The repertoire includes approximately 500,000 distinct CDR3 sequences, around 13% of them detected once, and about an eighth sits in the top ten. Of note for this clonotype: Its antigen is not known.

The chain carries TRBV7-6 and TRBJ1-1; D not resolved. Specimen: PBMCs from blood, collected more than 35 days after vaccination. The TCR comes from a man in his forties or fifties who received an inactivated influenza vaccine. The CDR3 spells CASSNQERNTEAFF. As DNA, the CDR3 is TGTGCCAGCAGCAACCAGGAGAGGAACACTGAAGCTTTCTTT.